The rows below give T cell receptor beta chains drawn from one sample of a study of glioma-infiltrating T cells after dendritic cell vaccination. The table came from immunoSEQ multiplex PCR; TCRdb's copy has only in-frame clones and leaves some out. The sample yields under 40,000 clones, roughly 90% seen once. The specimen was blood, collected before dendritic cell vaccination. These receptors were taken from a human donor with glioblastoma. The CDR3 runs from the conserved cysteine through the conserved F or W. A D gene is named only where the DNA matches it firmly. Clone size appears in some rows only: once, few, many, or a class for an expanded clone.

D | size | J | V | CDR3 | DNA
TRBD2 | NA | TRBJ2-3 | TRBV15 | CATSRSSGGATPIIEDTDTQYF | TGTGCCACCAGCAGATCTAGCGGGGGGGCCACCCCCATAATAGAAGACACAGATACGCAGTATTTT
TRBD1 | NA | TRBJ1-6 | TRBV7-2 | CASSPLGQGAGPLHF | TGTGCCAGCAGCCCACTGGGACAGGGAGCTGGGCCCCTCCACTTT
NA | NA | TRBJ1-1 | TRBV18 | CASSPFGMGGPNTEAFF | TGTGCCAGCTCACCATTCGGAATGGGGGGTCCGAACACTGAAGCTTTCTTT
NA | NA | TRBJ2-3 | TRBV7-9 | CASSVGAPDTQYF | TGTGCCAGCAGCGTCGGTGCCCCAGATACGCAGTATTTT
NA | NA | TRBJ1-2 | TRBV19 | CASSSQNNYGYTF | TGTGCCAGTAGCTCACAGAACAACTATGGCTACACCTTC
NA | NA | TRBJ2-5 | TRBV10-3 | CAISGLGPERETQYF | TGTGCCATCAGTGGACTCGGCCCTGAGCGAGAGACCCAGTACTTC
NA | NA | TRBJ1-5 | TRBV7-9 | CASSSGVQPQHF | TGTGCCAGCAGCTCGGGGGTGCAGCCCCAGCATTTT
TRBD2 | NA | TRBJ2-1 | TRBV6-1 | CASRLSGGHNEQFF | TGTGCCAGCAGACTTTCGGGGGGACACAATGAGCAGTTCTTC
TRBD2 | NA | TRBJ2-3 | TRBV7-2 | CASSFYSAGRGGGDTQYF | TGTGCCAGCAGCTTCTATTCTGCGGGGCGCGGGGGTGGAGATACGCAGTATTTT
TRBD1 | NA | TRBJ1-3 | TRBV5-1 | CASSLGTGGGNTIYF | TGCGCCAGCAGTTTGGGAACAGGGGGCGGAAACACCATATATTTT
NA | once | TRBJ2-5 | TRBV5-4 | CASSWGRQGAGRETQYF | TGTGCCAGCAGCTGGGGCAGGCAGGGCGCAGGACGGGAGACCCAGTACTTC
TRBD2 | NA | TRBJ2-7 | TRBV11-3 | CASSLQRGLPYEQYF | TGTGCCAGCAGCCTTCAGCGGGGGCTTCCCTACGAGCAGTACTTC
TRBD2 | few | TRBJ2-1 | TRBV7-9 | CASSPRRTSGGYNEQFF | TGTGCCAGCAGCCCCCGAAGGACTAGCGGGGGGTACAATGAGCAGTTCTTC
TRBD2 | NA | TRBJ2-5 | TRBV9 | CASSETSGGAGEAQYF | TGTGCCAGCAGCGAAACTAGCGGGGGGGCCGGTGAGGCCCAGTACTTC
TRBD1 | NA | TRBJ1-4 | TRBV28 | CASISPGQAGEKLFF | TGTGCCAGCATCAGCCCGGGACAGGCTGGAGAAAAACTGTTTTTT
NA | NA | TRBJ1-2 | TRBV5-6 | CASSFRVLGNYGYTF | TGTGCCAGCAGCTTCCGGGTTTTAGGCAACTATGGCTACACCTTC
TRBD1 | few | TRBJ1-2 | TRBV5-1 | CASSLRPTTGTSYGYTF | TGCGCCAGCAGCTTGAGACCCACGACAGGGACATCCTATGGCTACACCTTC
NA | NA | TRBJ1-2 | TRBV11-2 | CASSSPTLFGHGYTF | TGTGCCAGCAGCTCCCCCACGTTGTTTGGGCATGGCTACACCTTC
NA | NA | TRBJ2-3 | TRBV6-1 | CASISIADSTDTQYF | TGTGCCAGCATTTCCATAGCGGATAGCACAGATACGCAGTATTTT
NA | NA | TRBJ2-5 | TRBV4-1 | CASSQGGGGVKETQYF | TGCGCCAGCAGCCAAGGGGGGGGCGGCGTAAAAGAGACCCAGTACTTC
NA | NA | TRBJ1-6 | TRBV7-9 | CASSLGGFNSPLHF | TGTGCCAGCAGCTTAGGAGGGTTTAATTCACCCCTCCACTTT
TRBD1 | NA | TRBJ2-1 | TRBV5-1 | CASRRTGGEDEQFF | TGCGCCAGCAGGAGGACAGGGGGCGAGGATGAGCAGTTCTTC
NA | NA | TRBJ2-3 | TRBV27 | CASSFRTGISTDTQYF | TGTGCCAGCAGTTTCCGTACAGGGATCAGCACAGATACGCAGTATTTT
NA | NA | TRBJ2-1 | TRBV10-1 | CASSTGTSFHEQFF | TGCGCCAGCAGTACCGGGACAAGTTTCCATGAGCAGTTCTTC